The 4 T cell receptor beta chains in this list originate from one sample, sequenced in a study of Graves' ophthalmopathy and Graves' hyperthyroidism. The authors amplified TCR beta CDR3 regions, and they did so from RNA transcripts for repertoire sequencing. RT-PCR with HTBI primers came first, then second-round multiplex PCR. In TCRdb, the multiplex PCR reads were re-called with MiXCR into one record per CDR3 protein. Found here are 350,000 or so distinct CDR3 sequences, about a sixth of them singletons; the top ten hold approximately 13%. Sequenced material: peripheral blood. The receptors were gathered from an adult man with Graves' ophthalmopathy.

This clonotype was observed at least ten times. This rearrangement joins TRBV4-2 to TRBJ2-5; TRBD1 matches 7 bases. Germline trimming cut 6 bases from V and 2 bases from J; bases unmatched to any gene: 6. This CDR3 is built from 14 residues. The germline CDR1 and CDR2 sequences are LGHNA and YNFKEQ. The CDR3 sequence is CASSRTTGQETQYF. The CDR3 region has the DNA TGTGCCAGCAGTCGAACGACAGGGCAAGAGACCCAGTACTTC.

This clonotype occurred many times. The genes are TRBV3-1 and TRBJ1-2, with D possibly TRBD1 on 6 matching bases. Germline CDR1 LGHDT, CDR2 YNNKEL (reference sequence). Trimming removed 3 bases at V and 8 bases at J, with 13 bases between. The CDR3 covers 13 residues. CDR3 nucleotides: TGTGCCAGCAGCCACATTAGGGGGGGAGGCTACACCTTC. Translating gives CASSHIRGGGYTF.

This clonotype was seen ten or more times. The CDR3 here is CASSRDRVIGQETQYF. CDR3 in DNA: TGTGCCAGCAGCCGGGACAGGGTTATAGGGCAAGAGACCCAGTACTTC. The chain recombines TRBV7-2 with TRBJ2-5; TRBD1 agrees at 9 bases. The CDR3 spans 16 residues. CDR1 and CDR2 from the germline V gene are SGHTA and FQGNSA. Unmatched junction bases numbered 9, after V lost 5 bases and J lost 2 bases.

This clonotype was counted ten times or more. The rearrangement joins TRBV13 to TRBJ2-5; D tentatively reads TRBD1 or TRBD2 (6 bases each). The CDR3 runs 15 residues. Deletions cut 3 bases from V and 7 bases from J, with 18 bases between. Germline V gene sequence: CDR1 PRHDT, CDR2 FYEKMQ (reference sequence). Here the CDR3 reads CASSFMDSEGGTQYF. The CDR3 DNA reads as TGTGCCAGCAGCTTCATGGACTCCGAGGGGGGGACCCAGTACTTC.